This TCR beta chain was documented in a study of blood T cell repertoires in COVID-19. Overall study context: The study drew acute and convalescent COVID-19 samples from the United States, Italy and Spain. Nucleic acid was either cDNA or gDNA, and it came from T cells, B-cell-depleted T cells, or PBMCs.

Per the authors' pipeline: Reference gene primer amplification gave nucleated cell count estimates. Profiled with immunoSEQ multiplex PCR; TCRdb holds only in-frame clones, not every one. That table supplies the V and J calls and clone size; D and trimming were determined from the DNA. The table has 290,000 or so clones, around 87% seen once; the top ten hold about 1.2%. The CDR3 extends over 12 amino acids. The germline V gene encodes CDR1 SGHAT and CDR2 FQNNGV. The ends were cut back, 7 bases at V and 0 bases at J, with 5 bases in the middle. This clone was detected only a few times. The sequence came from a man aged 65-85 years with acute or convalescent COVID-19. The V call is TRBV11-2, the J call TRBJ2-3; D call uncertain. Sequencing input: peripheral blood. CDR3 sequence reads: CASTTSTDTQYF. In DNA, the CDR3 is TGTGCCAGCACGACTAGCACAGATACGCAGTATTTT.